This T cell receptor beta chain was sequenced in a study of T and B cells in COVID-19 patients. Background on the study: Comorbidities linked to unfavorable COVID-19 outcome were present in about 90% of the 20 active-infection patients.

CDR3 size: 16 residues. From germline, CDR1 is SEHNR and CDR2 FQNEAQ (reference sequence). The V end lost 0 bases, the J end lost 5 bases, and 16 bases lay between the germline ends. Remarks on this clonotype: Its cognate antigen is unknown.

TRB rearrangements were amplified by multiplex PCR with BIOMED2 TRB-A/B primers. TCRdb called the multiplex PCR reads again in MiXCR, with one record for every CDR3 protein. This table holds more than 12,000 distinct CDR3 sequences, roughly 29% found once. Each TRB amplification used roughly 230-550 ng of genomic DNA from blood. Whole-study findings and limits: Clonality of TRB repertoires was high in active COVID-19; recovery brought above-healthy diversity and richness. Of under 2,500 TCR clusters found only in the recovered cohort, 31 had low generation probability. Early severe-case samples and blood from mildly ill patients during symptoms were in short supply.

The gene calls are TRBV7-9 and TRBJ1-2, with D maybe TRBD1 (5 bases). Material for sequencing was blood. The sequence came from a human donor who had recovered from COVID-19. Here the CDR3 DNA reads TGTGCCAGCAGCTTAGCAAACGGGGACGGCCTTTATGGCTACACCTTC. It encodes CASSLANGDGLYGYTF.